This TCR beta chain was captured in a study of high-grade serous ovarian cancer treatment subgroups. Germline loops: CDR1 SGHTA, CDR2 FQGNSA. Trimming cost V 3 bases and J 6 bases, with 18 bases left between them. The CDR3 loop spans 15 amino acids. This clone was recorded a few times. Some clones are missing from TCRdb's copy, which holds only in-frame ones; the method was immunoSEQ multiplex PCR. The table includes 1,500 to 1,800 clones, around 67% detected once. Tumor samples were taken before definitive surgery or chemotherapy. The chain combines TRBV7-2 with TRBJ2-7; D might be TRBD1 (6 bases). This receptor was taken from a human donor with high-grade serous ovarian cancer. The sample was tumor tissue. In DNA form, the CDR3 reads TGTGCCAGCAGCTTTTCCAGGACAGCCTTTCCCGAGCAGTACTTC. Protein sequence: CASSFSRTAFPEQYF.